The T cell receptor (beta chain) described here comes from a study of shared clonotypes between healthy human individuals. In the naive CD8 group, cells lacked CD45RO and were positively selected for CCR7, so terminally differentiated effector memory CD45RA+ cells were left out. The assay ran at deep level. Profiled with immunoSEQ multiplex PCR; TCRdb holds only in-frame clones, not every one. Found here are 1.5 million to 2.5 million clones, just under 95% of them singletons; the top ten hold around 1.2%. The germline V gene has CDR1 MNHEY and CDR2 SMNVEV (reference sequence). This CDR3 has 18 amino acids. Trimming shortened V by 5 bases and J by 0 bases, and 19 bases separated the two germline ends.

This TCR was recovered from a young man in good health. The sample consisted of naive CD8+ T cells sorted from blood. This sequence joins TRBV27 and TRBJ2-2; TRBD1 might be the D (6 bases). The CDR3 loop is CASSPLSTGHSNTGELFF. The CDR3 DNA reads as TGTGCCAGCAGTCCCCTCTCGACAGGACATTCGAACACCGGGGAGCTGTTTTTT.